This TCR beta chain was found in a study of vaccination effects on CD4 cells after COVID-19. This CDR3 has 16 amino acids. V lost 5 bases, J lost 2 bases, and 15 bases lay in between. Germline V gene lookup returns CDR1 SEHNR and CDR2 FQNEAQ (reference sequence). On this clone itself: The target antigen is unknown.

Sequencing was preceded by expansion of antigen-specific CD4+ T cells with viral peptide pools in the ViraFEST assay. Researchers isolated CD4+ T cells once roughly nine days of culture had elapsed. Participants were given two doses of BNT162b2 or mRNA-1273 vaccine. The researchers cultured some 2.1 million PBMC per well with around 9.2 IU/ml IL-2 and 8 to 10 ug/ml peptides. Method: immunoSEQ multiplex PCR; TCRdb's copy keeps in-frame clones and lacks some. The table includes approximately 70,000 clones, under 80% detected once. This sample comprised CD4+ T cells from PBMCs cultured with HCoV-OC43 spike peptides, obtained after COVID-19 vaccination. Subset reported: HCoV-OC43 spike overlapping peptide pool stimulation. The receptor's source is a human donor who received a COVID-19 vaccine. The chain has TRBV7-9 and TRBJ2-2, with a possible D match to TRBD2 (6 bases). CDR3 loop: CASSPGGSGNTGELFF. The CDR3 bases are TGTGCCAGCAGCCCTGGAGGGAGTGGTAACACCGGGGAGCTGTTTTTT. Full variable domain (missing parts from reference TRBV7-9 and TRBJ2-2): DTGVSQNPRHKITKRGQNVTFRCDPISEHNRLYWYRQTLGQGPEFLTYFQNEAQLEKSRLLSDRFSAERPKGSFSTLEIQRTEQGDSAMYLCASSPGGSGNTGELFFGEGSRLTVL.